This TCR beta chain was retrieved from a study of early T cells in non-severe SARS-CoV-2 infection. The sample holds many counts of this clonotype. Its antigen is not identified. Molecules of cDNA were individually given unique molecular identifiers that were attached to them. TCRdb independently ran MiXCR on the 5' RACE reads; one entry per CDR3 protein. This repertoire shows 35,000 to 40,000 distinct CDR3 sequences, approximately 4.1% found once; its top ten account for about a tenth. The trim removed 3 bases at V and 0 bases at J, leaving 11 bases unmatched. Germline loops: CDR1 SGHRS, CDR2 YFSETQ. The CDR3 totals 19 residues. Study conclusions and caveats: Lookups in VDJdb leaned toward anti-spike CD8 responses and missed private and CD4 specificities.

This receptor was obtained from an adult who was a healthcare worker with PCR-confirmed SARS-CoV-2 infection or an uninfected control (not recorded which). The sequenced material came from whole blood. This sequence joins TRBV5-1 and TRBJ2-3; 12 bases fit TRBD2. The CDR3: CASSYGTSGRFPSTDTQYF. The CDR3 bases are TGCGCCAGCAGCTATGGAACTAGCGGGAGGTTTCCTAGCACAGATACGCAGTATTTT.